This T cell receptor (beta chain) was observed in a study of blood T cell repertoires in COVID-19. As for the study in general: Collection of acute and convalescent COVID-19 samples took place in the United States, Italy and Spain.

The CDR3 runs to 17 residues. The germline gives CDR1 SGHAT, CDR2 FQNNGV. V was cut by 0 bases and J by 9 bases, with 21 bases left in between. The data were produced by immunoSEQ multiplex PCR, yet TCRdb's version contains in-frame clones alone and is incomplete. The sample consists of tens of thousands of clones, under 85% of them appearing once. This TCR was recovered from a human donor in a cohort sampled during active COVID-19. Sequenced material: peripheral blood. The chain links TRBV11-2 to TRBJ2-1; possible D gene TRBD2, 6 bases. CDR3 sequence reads: CASSLDRRLALLSEQFF. The CDR3 nucleotides are TGTGCCAGCAGCTTAGATAGACGCCTAGCGTTACTGAGTGAGCAGTTCTTC. Complete variable domain (other parts from reference TRBV11-2 and TRBJ2-1): EAGVAQSPRYKIIEKRQSVAFWCNPISGHATLYWYQQILGQGPKLLIQFQNNGVVDDSQLPKDRFSAERLKGVDSTLKIQPAKLEDSAVYLCASSLDRRLALLSEQFFGPGTRLTVL.